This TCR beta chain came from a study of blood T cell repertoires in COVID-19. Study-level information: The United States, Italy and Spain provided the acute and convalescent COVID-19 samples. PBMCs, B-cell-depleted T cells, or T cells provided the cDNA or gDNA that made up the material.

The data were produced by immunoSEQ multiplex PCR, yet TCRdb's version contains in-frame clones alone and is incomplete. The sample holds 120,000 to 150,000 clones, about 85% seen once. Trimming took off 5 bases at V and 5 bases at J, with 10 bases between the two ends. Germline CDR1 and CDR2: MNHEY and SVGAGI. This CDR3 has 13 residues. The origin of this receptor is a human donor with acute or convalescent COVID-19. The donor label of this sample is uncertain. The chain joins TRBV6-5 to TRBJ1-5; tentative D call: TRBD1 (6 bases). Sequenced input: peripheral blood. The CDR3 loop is CASSPQGYQPQHF. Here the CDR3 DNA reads TGTGCCAGCAGTCCACAGGGTTATCAGCCCCAGCATTTT.